This paragraph reports one T cell receptor (beta chain). The sample comes from a study of blood T cell repertoires in COVID-19. As for the study in general: COVID-19 samples from acute and convalescent phases originated in the United States, Italy and Spain. PBMCs, B-cell-depleted T cells, or T cells were the source of the cDNA or gDNA that made up the material.

Germline V gene data show CDR1 as SGHVS and CDR2 as FQNEAQ. V shed 5 bases and J 4 bases; nucleotides not matched to a gene: 5. This CDR3 has 16 amino acids. In the source study's methods: How many nucleated cells were present was estimated from reference gene primer amplification. Clones were sequenced by immunoSEQ multiplex PCR, and TCRdb holds only the in-frame ones, with some missing. The D gene and trimming were derived from the DNA, and the V and J assignments and clone size from that table. The sample carries about 77,000 clones, 73% recorded once. Sequencing was performed on peripheral blood. The rearrangement links TRBV7-8 to TRBJ2-2, with TRBD2 matching over 12 bases. The TCR comes from a man aged 55 to 70 with acute or convalescent COVID-19. In DNA, the CDR3 is TGTGCCAGCAGCCGAGGGACTAGCGGGTCCACCGGGGAGCTGTTTTTT. As protein: CASSRGTSGSTGELFF.